This TCR beta chain appears in the sequencing data of a study of T cell repertoires in cytomegalovirus infection. As for the study in general: CMV infection and matching HLA type were both indicated by public TCR beta signatures.

General observations from the study: Pooled public TCR beta family frequency picked out CMV carriers with the relevant HLA.

TCRdb called the reads again in MiXCR, with one record for every CDR3 protein. The sample shows some 68,000 distinct CDR3 sequences, about 22% of them seen only once. With 2 bases removed from V and 7 bases from J, the gap between germline ends came to 18 bases. The CDR3 loop spans 16 amino acids. Germline CDR1 reads MNHNS; CDR2 reads SASEGT. This clonotype showed up many times. The antigen is undetermined. The sequence was obtained from a human donor in good health (CMV status not recorded). Some clones in this sample may be carry-over from other donors' samples. The sequenced sample consisted of PBMCs, sequenced either directly or after in vitro stimulation (not recorded which). The chain joins TRBV6-1 to TRBJ2-1; D gene ambiguous. CDR3 sequence (DNA): TGTGCCAGCAGTGAACTGTGGGCATTTCCAAGAAATGAGCAGTTCTTC. Translation gives CASSELWAFPRNEQFF.